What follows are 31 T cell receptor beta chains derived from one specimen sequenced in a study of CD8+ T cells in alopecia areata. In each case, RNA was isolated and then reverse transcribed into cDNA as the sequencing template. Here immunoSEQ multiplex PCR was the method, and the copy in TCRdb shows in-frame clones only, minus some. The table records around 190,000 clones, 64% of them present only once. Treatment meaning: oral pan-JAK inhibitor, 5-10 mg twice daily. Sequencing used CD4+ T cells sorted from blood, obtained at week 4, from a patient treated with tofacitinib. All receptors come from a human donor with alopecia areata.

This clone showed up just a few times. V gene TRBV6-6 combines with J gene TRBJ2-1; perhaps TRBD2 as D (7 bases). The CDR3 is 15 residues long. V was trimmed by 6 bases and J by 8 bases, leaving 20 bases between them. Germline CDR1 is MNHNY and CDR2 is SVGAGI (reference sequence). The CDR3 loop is CASRTGGLRHHEQFF. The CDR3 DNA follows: TGTGCCAGCAGGACGGGGGGCCTACGGCATCATGAGCAGTTCTTC.

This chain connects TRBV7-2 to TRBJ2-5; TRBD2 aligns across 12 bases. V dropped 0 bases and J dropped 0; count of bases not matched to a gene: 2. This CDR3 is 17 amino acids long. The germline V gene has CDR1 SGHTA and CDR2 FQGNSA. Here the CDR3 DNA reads TGTGCCAGCAGCTTAGCCCGGACTAGCGGGGACCAAGAGACCCAGTACTTC. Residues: CASSLARTSGDQETQYF.

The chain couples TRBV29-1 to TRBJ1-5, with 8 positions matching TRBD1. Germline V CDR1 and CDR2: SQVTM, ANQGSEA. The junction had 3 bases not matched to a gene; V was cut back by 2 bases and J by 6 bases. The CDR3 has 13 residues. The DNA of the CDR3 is TGCAGCGTTGAACCAGGGGGCGGTCAGCCCCAGCATTTT. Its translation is CSVEPGGGQPQHF.

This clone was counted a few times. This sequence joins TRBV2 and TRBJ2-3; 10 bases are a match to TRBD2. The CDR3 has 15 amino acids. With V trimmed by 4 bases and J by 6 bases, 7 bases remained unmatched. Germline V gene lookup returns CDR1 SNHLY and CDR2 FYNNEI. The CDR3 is CASSVGLAGADTQYF. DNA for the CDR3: TGTGCCAGCAGTGTAGGCCTAGCGGGGGCGGATACGCAGTATTTT.

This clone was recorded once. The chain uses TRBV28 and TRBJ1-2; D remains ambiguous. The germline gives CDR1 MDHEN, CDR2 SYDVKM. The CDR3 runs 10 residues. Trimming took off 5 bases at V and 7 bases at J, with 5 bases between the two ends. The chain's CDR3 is CASSSGGYTF. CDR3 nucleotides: TGTGCCAGCAGTAGCGGTGGCTACACCTTC.

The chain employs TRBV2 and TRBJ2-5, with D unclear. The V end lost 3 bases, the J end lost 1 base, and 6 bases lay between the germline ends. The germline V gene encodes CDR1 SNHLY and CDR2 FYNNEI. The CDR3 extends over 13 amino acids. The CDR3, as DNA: TGTGCCAGCAGTGAGAGACTCCAAGAGACCCAGTACTTC. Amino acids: CASSERLQETQYF.

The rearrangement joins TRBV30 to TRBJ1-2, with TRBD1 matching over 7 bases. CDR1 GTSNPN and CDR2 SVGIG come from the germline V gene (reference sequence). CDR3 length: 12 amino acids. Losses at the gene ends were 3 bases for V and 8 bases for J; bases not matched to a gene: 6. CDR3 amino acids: CAWSTGADGYTF. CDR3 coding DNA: TGTGCCTGGAGCACAGGGGCGGACGGCTACACCTTC.

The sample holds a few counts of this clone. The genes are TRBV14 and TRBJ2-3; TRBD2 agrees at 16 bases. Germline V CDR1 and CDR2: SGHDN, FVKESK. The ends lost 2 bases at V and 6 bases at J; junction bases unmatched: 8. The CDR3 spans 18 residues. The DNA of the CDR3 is TGTGCCAGCAGCCAACTGGGACTAGCGGGGGGGCCGGCCGATACGCAGTATTTT. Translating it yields CASSQLGLAGGPADTQYF. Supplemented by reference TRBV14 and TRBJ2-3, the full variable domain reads EAGVTQFPSHSVIEKGQTVTLRCDPISGHDNLYWYRRVMGKEIKFLLHFVKESKQDESGMPNNRFLAERTGGTYSTLKVQPAELEDSGVYFCASSQLGLAGGPADTQYFGPGTRLTVL.

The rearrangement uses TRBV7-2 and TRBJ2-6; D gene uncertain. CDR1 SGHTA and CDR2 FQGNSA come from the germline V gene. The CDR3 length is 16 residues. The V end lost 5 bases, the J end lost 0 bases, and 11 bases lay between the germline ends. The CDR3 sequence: CASSPYRSSGANVLTF. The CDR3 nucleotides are TGTGCCAGCAGCCCTTACAGAAGCTCTGGGGCCAACGTCCTGACTTTC.

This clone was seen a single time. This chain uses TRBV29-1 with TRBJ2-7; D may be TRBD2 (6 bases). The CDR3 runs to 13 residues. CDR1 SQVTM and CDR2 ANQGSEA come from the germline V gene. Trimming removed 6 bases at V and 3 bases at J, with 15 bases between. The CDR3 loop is CSVQEGHGYEQYF. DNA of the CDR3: TGCAGCGTACAGGAGGGTCACGGCTACGAGCAGTACTTC.

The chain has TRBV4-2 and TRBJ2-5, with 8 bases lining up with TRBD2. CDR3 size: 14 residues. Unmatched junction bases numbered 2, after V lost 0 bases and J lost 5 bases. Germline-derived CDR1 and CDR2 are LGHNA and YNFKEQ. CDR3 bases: TGTGCCAGCAGCCAAGAGGCGGGGGGCGAGACCCAGTACTTC. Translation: CASSQEAGGETQYF.

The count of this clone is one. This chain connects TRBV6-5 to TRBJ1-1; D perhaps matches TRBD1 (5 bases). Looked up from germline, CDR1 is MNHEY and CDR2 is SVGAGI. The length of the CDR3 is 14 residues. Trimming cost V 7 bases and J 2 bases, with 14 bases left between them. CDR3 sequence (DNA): TGTGCCAGCACCCGGACACTCCTTAACACTGAAGCTTTCTTT. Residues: CASTRTLLNTEAFF.

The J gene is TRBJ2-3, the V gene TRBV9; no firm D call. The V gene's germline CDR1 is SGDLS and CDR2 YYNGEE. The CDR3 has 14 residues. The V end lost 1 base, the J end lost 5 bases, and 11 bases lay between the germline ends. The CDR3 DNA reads TGTGCCAGCAGCGTATTGGAATCGAGAGATACGCAGTATTTT. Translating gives CASSVLESRDTQYF.

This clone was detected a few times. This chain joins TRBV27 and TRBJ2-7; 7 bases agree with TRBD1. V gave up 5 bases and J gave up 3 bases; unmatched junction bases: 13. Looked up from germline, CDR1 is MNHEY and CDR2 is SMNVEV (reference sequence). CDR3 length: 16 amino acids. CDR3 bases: TGTGCCAGCAGTACCGAGACAGGGTATAGGGGCTACGAGCAGTACTTC. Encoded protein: CASSTETGYRGYEQYF.

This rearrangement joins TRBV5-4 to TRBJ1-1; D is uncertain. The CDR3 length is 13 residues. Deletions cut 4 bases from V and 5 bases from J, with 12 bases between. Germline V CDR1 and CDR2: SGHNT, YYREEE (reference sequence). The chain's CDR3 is CASSPSEGTEAFF. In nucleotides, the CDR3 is TGTGCCAGCAGCCCTAGCGAGGGAACTGAAGCTTTCTTT.

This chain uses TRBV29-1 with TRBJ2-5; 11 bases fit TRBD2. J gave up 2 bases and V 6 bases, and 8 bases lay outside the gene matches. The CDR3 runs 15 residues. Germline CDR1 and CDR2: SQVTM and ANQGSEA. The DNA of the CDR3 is TGCAGCGTGGAACGGACTAGCGGGTCACAAGAGACCCAGTACTTC. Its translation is CSVERTSGSQETQYF.

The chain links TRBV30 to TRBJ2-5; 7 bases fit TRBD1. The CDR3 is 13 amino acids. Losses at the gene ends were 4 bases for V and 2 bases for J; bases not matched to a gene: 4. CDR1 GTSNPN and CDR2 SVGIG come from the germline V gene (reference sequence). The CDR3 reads CAWTKQGQETQYF. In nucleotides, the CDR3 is TGTGCCTGGACCAAACAGGGGCAAGAGACCCAGTACTTC. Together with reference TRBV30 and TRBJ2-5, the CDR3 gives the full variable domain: SQTIHQWPATLVQPVGSPLSLECTVEGTSNPNLYWYRQAAGRGLQLLFYSVGIGQISSEVPQNLSASRPQDRQFILSSKKLLLSDSGFYLCAWTKQGQETQYFGPGTRLLVL.

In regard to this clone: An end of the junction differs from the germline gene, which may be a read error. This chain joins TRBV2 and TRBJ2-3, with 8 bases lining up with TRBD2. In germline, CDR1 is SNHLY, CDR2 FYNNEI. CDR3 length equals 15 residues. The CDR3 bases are TGTGCCAGCAGCCGGGGTAGCGGGGCAACAGGTACGCAGTATTTT. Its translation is CASSRGSGATGTQYF.

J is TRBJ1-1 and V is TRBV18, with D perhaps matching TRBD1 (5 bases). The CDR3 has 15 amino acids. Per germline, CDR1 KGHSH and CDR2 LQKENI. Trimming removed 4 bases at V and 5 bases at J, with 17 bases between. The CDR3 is CASSLSWDYKTEAFF. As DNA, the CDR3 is TGTGCCAGCTCACTATCGTGGGACTATAAGACTGAAGCTTTCTTT.

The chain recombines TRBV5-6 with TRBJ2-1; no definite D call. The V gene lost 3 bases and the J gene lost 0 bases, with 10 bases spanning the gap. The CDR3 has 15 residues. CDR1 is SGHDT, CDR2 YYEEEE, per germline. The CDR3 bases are TGTGCCAGCAGCTCGACATCGAGCTCCTACAATGAGCAGTTCTTC. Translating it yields CASSSTSSSYNEQFF.

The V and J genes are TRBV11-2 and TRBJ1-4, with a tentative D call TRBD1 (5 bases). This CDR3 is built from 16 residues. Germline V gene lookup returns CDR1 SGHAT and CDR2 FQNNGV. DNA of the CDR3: TGTGCTGCAAGGGCCCCGGAAGGGGTGAAGCGCGAAAAACTGTTTTTT. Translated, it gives CAARAPEGVKREKLFF.

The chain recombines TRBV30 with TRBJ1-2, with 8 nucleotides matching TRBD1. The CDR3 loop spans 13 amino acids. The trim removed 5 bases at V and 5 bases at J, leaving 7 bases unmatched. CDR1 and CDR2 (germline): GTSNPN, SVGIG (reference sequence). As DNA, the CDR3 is TGTGCCTGGGGACAGGGCCTTGGGTATGGCTACACCTTC. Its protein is CAWGQGLGYGYTF.

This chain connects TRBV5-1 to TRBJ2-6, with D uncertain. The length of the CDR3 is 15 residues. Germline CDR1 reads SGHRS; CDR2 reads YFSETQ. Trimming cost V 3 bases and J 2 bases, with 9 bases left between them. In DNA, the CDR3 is TGCGCCAGCAGCTCTCAGACCCCTGGGGCCAACGTCCTGACTTTC. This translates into CASSSQTPGANVLTF. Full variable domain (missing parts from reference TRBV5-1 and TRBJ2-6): KAGVTQTPRYLIKTRGQQVTLSCSPISGHRSVSWYQQTPGQGLQFLFEYFSETQRNKGNFPGRFSGRQFSNSRSEMNVSTLELGDSALYLCASSSQTPGANVLTFGAGSRLTVL.

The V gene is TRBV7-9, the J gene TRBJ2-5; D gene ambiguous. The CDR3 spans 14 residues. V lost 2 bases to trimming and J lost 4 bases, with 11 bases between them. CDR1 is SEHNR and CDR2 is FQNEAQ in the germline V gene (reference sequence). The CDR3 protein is CASSLQVMVETQYF. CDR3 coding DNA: TGTGCCAGCAGCTTACAGGTGATGGTAGAGACCCAGTACTTC.

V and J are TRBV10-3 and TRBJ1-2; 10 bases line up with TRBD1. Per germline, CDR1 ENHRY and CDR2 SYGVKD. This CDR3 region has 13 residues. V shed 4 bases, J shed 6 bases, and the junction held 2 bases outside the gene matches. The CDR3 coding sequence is TGTGCCATCAGTGCCGGGACAGGGGATGGCTACACCTTC. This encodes CAISAGTGDGYTF.

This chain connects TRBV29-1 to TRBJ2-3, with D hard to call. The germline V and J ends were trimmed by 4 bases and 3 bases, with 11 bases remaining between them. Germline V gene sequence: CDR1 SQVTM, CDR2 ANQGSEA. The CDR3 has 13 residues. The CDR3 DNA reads TGCAGCGTTGGGTTCTCAGGTACAGATACGCAGTATTTT. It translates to CSVGFSGTDTQYF.

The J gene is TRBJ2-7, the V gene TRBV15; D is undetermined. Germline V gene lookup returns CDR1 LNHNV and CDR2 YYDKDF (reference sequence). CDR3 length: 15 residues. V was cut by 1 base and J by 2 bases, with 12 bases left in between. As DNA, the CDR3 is TGTGCCACCAGCAGAGGCAGGAAGGGAACCTACGAGCAGTACTTC. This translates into CATSRGRKGTYEQYF.

CDR3 residues: CASASPNYEQYF. The CDR3 coding sequence is TGTGCCAGCGCCAGCCCGAACTACGAGCAGTACTTC. This chain joins TRBV6-1 and TRBJ2-7, with D unresolved. This CDR3 comprises 12 residues. The V gene's germline CDR1 is MNHNS and CDR2 SASEGT. The germline V and J ends were trimmed by 8 bases and 3 bases, with 11 bases remaining between them.

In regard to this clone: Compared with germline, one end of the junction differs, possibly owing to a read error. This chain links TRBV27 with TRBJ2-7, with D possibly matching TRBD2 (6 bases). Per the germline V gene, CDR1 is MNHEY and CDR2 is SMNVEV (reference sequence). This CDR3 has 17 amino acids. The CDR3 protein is CASSVSGQGGLTSEQYF. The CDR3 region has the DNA TGTGCCAGCAGTGTATCGGGGCAGGGCGGACTAACCTCGGAGCAGTACTTC.

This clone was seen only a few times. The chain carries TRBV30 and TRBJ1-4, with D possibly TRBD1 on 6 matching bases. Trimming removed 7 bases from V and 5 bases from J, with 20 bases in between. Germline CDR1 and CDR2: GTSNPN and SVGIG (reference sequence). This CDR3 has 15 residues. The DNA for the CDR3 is TGTGCCTCTACGTTTCCCCCTAGGGGGAATGAAAAACTGTTTTTT. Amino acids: CASTFPPRGNEKLFF. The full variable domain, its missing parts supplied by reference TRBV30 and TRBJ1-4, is SQTIHQWPATLVQPVGSPLSLECTVEGTSNPNLYWYRQAAGRGLQLLFYSVGIGQISSEVPQNLSASRPQDRQFILSSKKLLLSDSGFYLCASTFPPRGNEKLFFGSGTQLSVL.

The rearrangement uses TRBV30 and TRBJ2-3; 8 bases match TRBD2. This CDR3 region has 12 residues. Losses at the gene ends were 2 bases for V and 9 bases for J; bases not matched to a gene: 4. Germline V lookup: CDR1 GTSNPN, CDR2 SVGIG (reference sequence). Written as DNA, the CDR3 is TGTGCCTGGAGTCCGACTAGCGAGACGCAGTATTTT. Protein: CAWSPTSETQYF.